This T cell receptor (beta chain) was recovered during a study of shared clonotypes between healthy human individuals. Study findings and constraints: Sequencing depth was predicted to influence how clonotypes are shared among donors.

The CDR3 has 18 amino acids. V was trimmed by 5 bases and J by 0 bases, leaving 20 bases between them. Germline V lookup: CDR1 MDHEN, CDR2 SYDVKM. Measured with immunoSEQ multiplex PCR; TCRdb has only the in-frame clones, and not every one. Seen here are approximately 980,000 clones, 70% to 85% observed once, and the top ten hold about 1.5%. As regards this clone: Antigen: not known.

The sample taken for sequencing was memory CD4+ T cells sorted from blood. Subset indicated: CD45RA-negative fraction. This chain connects TRBV28 to TRBJ2-4; tentative D call: TRBD2 (5 bases). This clonotype was obtained from a young man in good health. As DNA, the CDR3 is TGTGCCAGCAGTAGGCCTGAGGCCGGACTTCTAGCCAAAAACATTCAGTACTTC. Its translation is CASSRPEAGLLAKNIQYF.